The 28 T cell receptor beta chains reported below all come from one sample, sequenced in a study of shared clonotypes between healthy human individuals. Sequencing used immunoSEQ multiplex PCR; TCRdb keeps in-frame clones, though not all of them. The repertoire holds more than 200,000 clones, with 65% to 70% as singletons. What was sequenced was memory CD4+ T cells sorted from blood. Subset of the sample: CD45RA-negative fraction. These TCRs come from a man aged 25-40 years in good health.

This clone was observed a handful of times. CDR3 bases: TGCGCCAGCCAAAGGGGACAGAAAGGCTATGGCTACACCTTC. Amino acids: CASQRGQKGYGYTF. V and J are TRBV5-1 and TRBJ1-2; 7 nucleotides match TRBD1. CDR1 SGHRS and CDR2 YFSETQ come from the germline V gene. The CDR3 is 14 amino acids. Trimming took 7 bases from V and 4 from J; bases not matched to a gene: 10.

The chain joins TRBV11-2 to TRBJ1-1; perhaps TRBD1 as D (5 bases). There are 17 residues in the CDR3. V lost 7 bases to trimming and J lost 1 base, with 22 bases between them. In germline, CDR1 is SGHAT, CDR2 FQNNGV. CDR3 amino acids: CASILLQGRGWNTEAFF. The DNA for the CDR3 is TGTGCCAGCATCCTACTCCAGGGTCGTGGGTGGAACACTGAAGCTTTCTTT.

To note about this clone: At the DNA level, this CDR3 is encoded by other sequences in the same sample as well. The V call is TRBV4-3, the J call TRBJ2-7, with a tentative D call TRBD2 (5 bases). This CDR3 has 13 amino acids. The germline V gene has CDR1 LGHNA and CDR2 YSLEER. Trimming took 4 bases from V and 0 from J, leaving 7 bases between them. The CDR3 loop reads CASSPGLSYEQYF. The DNA for the CDR3 is TGCGCCAGCAGCCCCGGACTCTCCTACGAGCAGTACTTC.

This chain uses TRBV4-1 with TRBJ1-2, with D tentatively TRBD1 (6 bases). This CDR3 is built from 13 residues. CDR1 MGHRA and CDR2 YSYEKL come from the germline V gene. Deletions cut 4 bases from V and 14 bases from J, with 20 bases between. CDR3 sequence reads: CASSPQVGQGRTF. The CDR3 region has the DNA TGCGCCAGCAGCCCCCAGGTAGGGCAGGGGAGGACCTTC.

This clone was observed once. The genes are TRBV27 and TRBJ2-6; no clear D gene. Germline-derived CDR1 and CDR2 are MNHEY and SMNVEV (reference sequence). The ends were cut back, 5 bases at V and 1 base at J, with 6 bases in the middle. The CDR3 covers 14 residues. CDR3 coding DNA: TGTGCCAGCAGTCAGTGGTCTGGGGCCAACGTCCTGACTTTC. It specifies CASSQWSGANVLTF.

Only a few counts were recorded for this clone. The chain uses TRBV7-6 and TRBJ2-3; weak D call: TRBD2 (6 bases). Trimming took 6 bases from V and 0 from J, leaving 22 bases between them. The CDR3 consists of 18 residues. Germline values: CDR1 SGHVS, CDR2 FNYEAQ. CDR3 in amino acids: CASRGTAGKRQSTDTQYF. The CDR3 coding sequence is TGTGCCAGCAGAGGCACAGCGGGCAAAAGACAAAGCACAGATACGCAGTATTTT.

This clone was seen a few times. V usage is TRBV10-3 and J usage is TRBJ2-3; TRBD1 aligns across 10 bases. From germline, CDR1 is ENHRY and CDR2 SYGVKD. The trim removed 6 bases at V and 3 bases at J, leaving 3 bases unmatched. The length of the CDR3 is 14 residues. The CDR3 spells CAIRPGQGTDTQYF. CDR3 coding DNA: TGTGCCATCAGACCGGGACAGGGGACAGATACGCAGTATTTT.

The chain is built from TRBV6-6 and TRBJ2-3, with D perhaps matching TRBD2 (5 bases). This CDR3 has 14 amino acids. Between the trimmed V and J ends, which lost 6 bases and 3 bases, there was a span of 13 bases. CDR1 and CDR2 (germline): MNHNY, SVGAGI (reference sequence). Here the CDR3 reads CASSLLTITDTQYF. CDR3 nucleotides: TGTGCCAGCAGCCTATTGACTATAACAGATACGCAGTATTTT.

This chain joins TRBV7-9 and TRBJ1-3, with a weak D call TRBD1 (5 bases). V lost 0 bases, J lost 8 bases, and 5 bases lay in between. Germline values: CDR1 SEHNR, CDR2 FQNEAQ (reference sequence). The CDR3 loop spans 12 amino acids. Here the CDR3 reads CASSLAGHTIYF. Written as DNA, the CDR3 is TGTGCCAGCAGCTTAGCGGGGCACACCATATATTTT.

The V call is TRBV2, the J call TRBJ2-2; 7 bases map to TRBD1. This CDR3 comprises 14 residues. CDR1 and CDR2 (germline): SNHLY, FYNNEI. The trim removed 6 bases at V and 3 bases at J, leaving 4 bases unmatched. The CDR3 reads CASRQGRDTGELFF. The CDR3 nucleotides read TGTGCCAGCAGACAGGGGCGGGACACCGGGGAGCTGTTTTTT.

This clone turned up a few times. The chain combines TRBV6-4 with TRBJ2-5; no firm D call. CDR3 size: 13 residues. Trimming cost V 4 bases and J 4 bases, with 10 bases left between them. Per the germline V gene, CDR1 is MRHNA and CDR2 is SNTAGT. CDR3 amino acids: CASSVEDGETQYF. CDR3 nucleotides: TGTGCCAGCAGTGTTGAGGATGGAGAGACCCAGTACTTC.

J is TRBJ2-2 and V is TRBV18; 14 bases are a match to TRBD2. The CDR3 has 20 amino acids. CDR1 and CDR2 (germline): KGHSH, LQKENI. Unmatched junction bases numbered 11, after V lost 2 bases and J lost 3 bases. CDR3 sequence (DNA): TGTGCCAGCTCACCAATCTTGGGGACTAGCGGGAGTCGGTACACCGGGGAGCTGTTTTTT. Its protein is CASSPILGTSGSRYTGELFF. The variable domain in full, completed from reference TRBV18 and TRBJ2-2, reads NAGVMQNPRHLVRRRGQEARLRCSPMKGHSHVYWYRQLPEEGLKFMVYLQKENIIDESGMPKERFSAEFPKEGPSILRIQQVVRGDSAAYFCASSPILGTSGSRYTGELFFGEGSRLTVL.

V is TRBV11-2 and J is TRBJ2-7; a weak D match, TRBD2 (5 bases). The CDR3 is made up of 11 amino acids. The V gene lost 8 bases and the J gene lost 3 bases, with 8 bases spanning the gap. In germline, CDR1 is SGHAT, CDR2 FQNNGV. The CDR3 coding sequence is TGTGCCAGCGGACTGATCTACGAGCAGTACTTC. Amino acid sequence: CASGLIYEQYF.

This clone was seen only once. The chain recombines TRBV7-2 with TRBJ1-3; no definite D call. Germline V gene lookup returns CDR1 SGHTA and CDR2 FQGNSA. The CDR3 length is 11 residues. V lost 3 bases to trimming and J lost 4 bases, with 1 base between them. The CDR3 region is CASSFGNTIYF. CDR3 sequence (DNA): TGTGCCAGCAGCTTCGGAAACACCATATATTTT.

The chain links TRBV15 to TRBJ1-1; 9 bases are shared with TRBD1. Germline-derived CDR1 and CDR2 are LNHNV and YYDKDF (reference sequence). The CDR3 contains 14 residues. J gave up 6 bases and V 1 base, and 3 bases lay outside the gene matches. CDR3 coding DNA: TGTGCCACCAGCAGAGCCGGGACAGGGTCTGAAGCTTTCTTT. Protein: CATSRAGTGSEAFF.

The rearrangement links TRBV29-1 to TRBJ2-5, with D perhaps TRBD2 (5 bases). The germline V and J ends were trimmed by 4 bases and 1 base, with 7 bases remaining between them. The CDR3 is 12 residues long. Germline CDR1 and CDR2: SQVTM and ANQGSEA. CDR3 DNA: TGCAGCGTTGTGCGGGCCCAAGAGACCCAGTACTTC. This codes for CSVVRAQETQYF.

This clone was detected a few times. The CDR3 DNA reads as TGTGCCAGCAGTTTATACGACAGGGCGGATACGCAGTATTTT. This gives the protein CASSLYDRADTQYF. The V call is TRBV28, the J call TRBJ2-3; 7 positions match TRBD1. V was clipped by 1 base and J by 6 bases; unmatched bases: 4. The CDR3 covers 14 residues. Germline V lookup: CDR1 MDHEN, CDR2 SYDVKM. Full variable domain (remainder filled in from reference TRBV28 and TRBJ2-3): DVKVTQSSRYLVKRTGEKVFLECVQDMDHENMFWYRQDPGLGLRLIYFSYDVKMKEKGDIPEGYSVSREKKERFSLILESASTNQTSMYLCASSLYDRADTQYFGPGTRLTVL.

The chain recombines TRBV28 with TRBJ2-5, with D perhaps TRBD1 or TRBD2 (5 bases each). The CDR3 runs 15 residues. CDR1 MDHEN and CDR2 SYDVKM come from the germline V gene. V gave up 7 bases and J gave up 5 bases, with 20 bases separating them. The CDR3 nucleotides read TGTGCCAGCACTCCCTCCGGGACCGGAGTTGAGACCCAGTACTTC. As protein: CASTPSGTGVETQYF.

CDR3 loop: CASSSQGASGANVLTF. The CDR3 DNA sequence: TGTGCCAGCAGTTCGCAGGGGGCATCTGGGGCCAACGTCCTGACTTTC. The chain couples TRBV28 to TRBJ2-6; 8 nucleotides align to TRBD1. Germline-derived CDR1 and CDR2 are MDHEN and SYDVKM. The CDR3 loop spans 16 amino acids. With V trimmed by 4 bases and J by 1 base, 3 bases remained unmatched.

This clone turned up a few times. The chain uses TRBV2 and TRBJ2-7; D may be TRBD2 (6 bases). Germline CDR1 is SNHLY and CDR2 is FYNNEI. V was clipped by 6 bases and J by 5 bases, with 14 bases between them. The CDR3 covers 13 residues. CDR3 in amino acids: CASRMGLSDEQYF. The CDR3 DNA follows: TGTGCCAGCAGGATGGGACTCTCTGACGAGCAGTACTTC.

The chain employs TRBV6-1 and TRBJ2-4, with 8 bases aligning to TRBD2. The CDR3 has 16 amino acids. The ends lost 4 bases at V and 5 bases at J; junction bases unmatched: 10. The V gene's germline CDR1 is MNHNS and CDR2 SASEGT. DNA of the CDR3: TGTGCCAGCAGTGTGGATCCAGCGGGAGTCCAAAACATTCAGTACTTC. As protein: CASSVDPAGVQNIQYF.

To note about this clone: Additional DNA sequences in this sample encode the identical CDR3. The chain carries TRBV12-5 and TRBJ2-3; no reliable D call. CDR3 length: 14 amino acids. Trimming cost V 1 base and J 0 bases, with 5 bases left between them. Looked up from germline, CDR1 is LGHNT and CDR2 is FRNRAP. The chain's CDR3 is CASGLGSSTDTQYF. In DNA, the CDR3 is TGTGCTAGTGGTTTGGGGTCTAGCACAGATACGCAGTATTTT.

J is TRBJ1-1 and V is TRBV27; D is unresolved. This CDR3 is built from 14 residues. V was clipped by 2 bases and J by 4 bases, with 11 bases between them. From germline, CDR1 is MNHEY and CDR2 SMNVEV (reference sequence). The chain's CDR3 is CASSLHGRSTEAFF. CDR3 DNA: TGTGCCAGCAGTTTACACGGCAGGAGCACTGAAGCTTTCTTT.

This clone came up many times. The gene calls are TRBV11-3 and TRBJ2-2; tentative D call: TRBD1 (6 bases). Trimming took off 4 bases at V and 6 bases at J, with 9 bases between the two ends. The CDR3 contains 13 residues. Looked up from germline, CDR1 is SGHNT and CDR2 is YENEEA. CDR3 bases: TGTGCCAGCAGCTACAGGGATCCCGGGGAGCTGTTTTTT. This codes for CASSYRDPGELFF. The variable domain in full, completed from reference TRBV11-3 and TRBJ2-2, reads EAGVVQSPRYKIIEKKQPVAFWCNPISGHNTLYWYLQNLGQGPELLIRYENEEAVDDSQLPKDRFSAERLKGVDSTLKIQPAELGDSAVYLCASSYRDPGELFFGEGSRLTVL.

This clone was picked up many times. The rearrangement uses TRBV18 and TRBJ2-3, with D perhaps matching TRBD2 (6 bases). The CDR3 runs 19 residues. V was trimmed by 5 bases and J by 5 bases, leaving 29 bases between them. Germline CDR1 is KGHSH and CDR2 is LQKENI. CDR3 DNA: TGTGCCAGCTCATCACTTGGTCCCGGTGGCGGGAAGGTGGTAGATACGCAGTATTTT. It encodes CASSSLGPGGGKVVDTQYF.

The chain recombines TRBV30 with TRBJ2-2; no clear D gene. The CDR3 is 13 residues long. The germline V and J ends were trimmed by 5 bases and 8 bases, with 15 bases remaining between them. The germline V gene has CDR1 GTSNPN and CDR2 SVGIG (reference sequence). The CDR3 nucleotides are TGTGCCTGGGACCTCTTGGGAAGGGGGGAGCTGTTTTTT. Translating it yields CAWDLLGRGELFF.

The chain recombines TRBV29-1 with TRBJ2-3; the match to TRBD2 covers 7 bases. Germline V CDR1 and CDR2: SQVTM, ANQGSEA. CDR3 size: 12 residues. V lost 1 base, J lost 6 bases, and 1 base stayed unmatched. The CDR3 here is CSVEGRGDTQYF. In DNA, the CDR3 is TGCAGCGTTGAAGGGCGGGGGGATACGCAGTATTTT.

The chain uses TRBV6-6 and TRBJ1-5, with D maybe TRBD1 (6 bases). V gave up 2 bases and J gave up 2 bases, with 13 bases separating them. Germline assignment: CDR1 MNHNY and CDR2 SVGAGI (reference sequence). The CDR3 runs 16 residues. The CDR3 DNA follows: TGTGCCAGCAGTTACGCAGGGGACGGTCGCAATCAGCCCCAGCATTTT. It encodes CASSYAGDGRNQPQHF.